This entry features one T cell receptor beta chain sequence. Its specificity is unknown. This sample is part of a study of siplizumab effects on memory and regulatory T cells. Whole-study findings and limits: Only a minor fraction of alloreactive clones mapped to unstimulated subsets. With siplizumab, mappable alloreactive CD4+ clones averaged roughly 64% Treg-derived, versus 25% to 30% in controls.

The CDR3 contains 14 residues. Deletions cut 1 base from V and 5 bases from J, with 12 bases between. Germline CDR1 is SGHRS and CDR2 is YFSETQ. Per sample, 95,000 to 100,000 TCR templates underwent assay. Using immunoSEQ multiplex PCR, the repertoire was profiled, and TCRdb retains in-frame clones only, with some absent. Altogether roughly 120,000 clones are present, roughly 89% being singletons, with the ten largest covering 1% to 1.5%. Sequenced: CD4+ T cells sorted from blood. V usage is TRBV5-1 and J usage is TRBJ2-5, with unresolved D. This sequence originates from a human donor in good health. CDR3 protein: CASSLRSAGETQYF. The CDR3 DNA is TGCGCCAGCAGCTTGAGGAGTGCCGGGGAGACCCAGTACTTC.